This T cell receptor (beta chain) was identified during a study of blood T cell repertoires in COVID-19. Study-wide background: Spain, Italy and the United States supplied samples that represented acute and convalescent COVID-19. From T cells, B-cell-depleted T cells, or PBMCs came the material, which was cDNA or gDNA.

Authors' processing steps: Scientists estimated how many nucleated cells there were by amplifying reference gene primers. TCRdb's table, derived via immunoSEQ multiplex PCR, lists solely in-frame clones and lacks some. V and J calls and clone size are as listed in that table; D and trimming were resolved from the DNA. The sample comprises roughly 230,000 clones, 80% to 95% of which are singletons, and about 0.8% rests with the top ten. This CDR3 is 14 amino acids long. CDR1 is MNHEY and CDR2 is SVGAGI in the germline V gene. V lost 7 bases to trimming and J lost 8 bases; unmatched junction nucleotides: 9. A Seattle source enrolled patients during active infection and followed them longitudinally.

Sequenced input: peripheral blood. The receptor was isolated from a man between 25 and 39 years old with COVID-19, enrolled during active disease. J is TRBJ2-2 and V is TRBV6-5; 8 nucleotides agree with TRBD2. The CDR3 loop reads CASKRAGDKGELFF. The CDR3 coding sequence is TGTGCCAGCAAGCGAGCGGGGGATAAGGGGGAGCTGTTTTTT.